This TCR beta chain comes out of a study of CD4 T cells in relation to SARS-CoV-2 and coronaviruses. Study as a whole: Convalescent patients had median age 38.5 years, range about 21 to 80.

The table came from immunoSEQ multiplex PCR; TCRdb's copy has only in-frame clones and leaves some out. The data show about 30,000 clones, with 65% to 80% seen just once and around 3.7% held by the top ten. Note on this clone: The antigen is unknown.

V dropped 5 bases and J dropped 4 bases, with 9 bases sitting between them. The CDR3 is 13 residues long. Sorted naive or memory CD4+ cells met CEF peptides for roughly nine days. What was sequenced was memory CD4+ T cells from PBMCs, cultured in vitro. The clonotype was recovered from an adult with COVID-19. The chain uses TRBV12-3 or TRBV12-4 and TRBJ1-5, with D unclear. The CDR3 DNA reads TGTGCCAGCAGTCCTTTGGGGAATCAGCCCCAGCATTTT. The encoded protein is CASSPLGNQPQHF.